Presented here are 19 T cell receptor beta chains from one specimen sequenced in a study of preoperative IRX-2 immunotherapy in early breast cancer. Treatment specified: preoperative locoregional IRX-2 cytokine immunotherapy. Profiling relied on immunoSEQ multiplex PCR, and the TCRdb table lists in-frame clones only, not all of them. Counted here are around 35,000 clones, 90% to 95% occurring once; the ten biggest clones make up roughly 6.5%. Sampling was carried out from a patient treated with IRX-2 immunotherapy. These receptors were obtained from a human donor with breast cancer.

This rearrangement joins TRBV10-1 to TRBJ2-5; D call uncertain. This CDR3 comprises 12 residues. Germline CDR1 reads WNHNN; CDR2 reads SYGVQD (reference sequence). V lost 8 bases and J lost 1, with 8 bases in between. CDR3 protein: CASVVGQETQYF. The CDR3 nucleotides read TGCGCCAGCGTAGTTGGCCAAGAGACCCAGTACTTC.

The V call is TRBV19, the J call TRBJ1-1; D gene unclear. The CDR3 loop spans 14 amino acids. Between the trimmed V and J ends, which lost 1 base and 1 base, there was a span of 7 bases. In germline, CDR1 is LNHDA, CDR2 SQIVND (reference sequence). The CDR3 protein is CASSIGLRNTEAFF. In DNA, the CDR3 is TGTGCCAGTAGTATAGGACTGAGGAACACTGAAGCTTTCTTT.

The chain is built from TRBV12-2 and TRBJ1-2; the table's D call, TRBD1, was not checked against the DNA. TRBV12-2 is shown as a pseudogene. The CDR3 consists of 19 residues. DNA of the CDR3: TGTGCAAGTCGCTTAGTGGGGACAGGCCCATTCCTCTTCAACTATGGCTACACCTTC. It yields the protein CASRLVGTGPFLFNYGYTF.

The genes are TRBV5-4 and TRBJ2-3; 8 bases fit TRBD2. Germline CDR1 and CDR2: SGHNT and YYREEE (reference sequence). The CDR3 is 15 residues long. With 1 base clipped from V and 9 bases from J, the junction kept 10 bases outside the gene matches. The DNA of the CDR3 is TGTGCCAGCAGCTTGAGTTCGGCTAGCGGGTACACGCAGTATTTT. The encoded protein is CASSLSSASGYTQYF.

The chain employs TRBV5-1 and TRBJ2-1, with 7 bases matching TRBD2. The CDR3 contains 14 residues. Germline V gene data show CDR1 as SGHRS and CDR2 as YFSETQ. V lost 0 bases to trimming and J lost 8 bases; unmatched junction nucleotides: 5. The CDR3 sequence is CASSLVVGGDEQFF. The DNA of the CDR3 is TGCGCCAGCAGCTTGGTGGTGGGAGGGGATGAGCAGTTCTTC.

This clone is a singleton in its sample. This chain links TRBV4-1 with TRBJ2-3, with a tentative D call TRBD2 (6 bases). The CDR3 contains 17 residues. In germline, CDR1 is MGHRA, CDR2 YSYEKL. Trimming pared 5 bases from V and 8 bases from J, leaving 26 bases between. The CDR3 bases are TGCGCCAGCAGCGAAAGCTGGTTTAGCCATACGGAGGGTACGCAGTATTTT. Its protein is CASSESWFSHTEGTQYF.

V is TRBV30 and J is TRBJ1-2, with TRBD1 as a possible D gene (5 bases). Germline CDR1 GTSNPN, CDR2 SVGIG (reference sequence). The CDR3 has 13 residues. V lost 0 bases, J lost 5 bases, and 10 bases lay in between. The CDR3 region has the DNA TGTGCCTGGAGTGTCCAGGGAACATATGGCTACACCTTC. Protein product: CAWSVQGTYGYTF.

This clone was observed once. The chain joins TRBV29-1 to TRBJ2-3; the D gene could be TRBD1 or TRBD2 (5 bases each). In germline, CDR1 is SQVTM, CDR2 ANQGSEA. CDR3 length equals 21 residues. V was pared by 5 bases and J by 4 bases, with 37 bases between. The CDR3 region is CSVQWLYRGEVTSVVADTQYF. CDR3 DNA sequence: TGCAGCGTTCAATGGTTGTATCGGGGCGAAGTCACTAGTGTTGTGGCAGATACGCAGTATTTT.

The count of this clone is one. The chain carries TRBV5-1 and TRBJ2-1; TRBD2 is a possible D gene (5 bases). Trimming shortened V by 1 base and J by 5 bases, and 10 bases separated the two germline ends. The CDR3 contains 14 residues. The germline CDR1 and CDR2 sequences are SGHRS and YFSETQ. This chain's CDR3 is CASSLILANNEQFF. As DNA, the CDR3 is TGCGCCAGCAGCTTGATTTTAGCGAACAATGAGCAGTTCTTC.

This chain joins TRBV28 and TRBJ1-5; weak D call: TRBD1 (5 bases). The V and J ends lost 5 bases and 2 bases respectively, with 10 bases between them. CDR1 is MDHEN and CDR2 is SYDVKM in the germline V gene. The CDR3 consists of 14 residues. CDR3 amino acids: CASSRQGGNQPQHF. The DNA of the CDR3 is TGTGCCAGCAGTCGCCAGGGAGGCAATCAGCCCCAGCATTTT.

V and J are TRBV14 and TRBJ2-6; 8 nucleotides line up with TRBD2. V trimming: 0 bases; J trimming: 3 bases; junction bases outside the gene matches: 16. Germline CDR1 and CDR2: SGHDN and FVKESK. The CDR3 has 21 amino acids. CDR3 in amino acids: CASSQESIGSVAGNGANVLTF. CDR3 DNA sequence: TGTGCCAGCAGCCAAGAGTCGATCGGGTCGGTAGCGGGGAATGGGGCCAACGTCCTGACTTTC.

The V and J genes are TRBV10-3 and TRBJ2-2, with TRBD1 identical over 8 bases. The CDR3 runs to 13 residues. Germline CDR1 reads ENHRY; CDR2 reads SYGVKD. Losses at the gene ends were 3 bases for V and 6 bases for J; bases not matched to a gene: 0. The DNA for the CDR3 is TGTGCCATCAGTGACAGGGGGCCCGGGGAGCTGTTTTTT. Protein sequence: CAISDRGPGELFF.

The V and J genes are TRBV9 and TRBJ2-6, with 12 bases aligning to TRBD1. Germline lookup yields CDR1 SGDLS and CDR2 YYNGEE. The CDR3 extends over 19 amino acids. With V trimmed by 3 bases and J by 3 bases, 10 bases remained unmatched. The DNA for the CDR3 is TGTGCCAGCAGCGCACACGGGACAGGGGGCAAACTTGGGGCCAACGTCCTGACTTTC. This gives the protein CASSAHGTGGKLGANVLTF.

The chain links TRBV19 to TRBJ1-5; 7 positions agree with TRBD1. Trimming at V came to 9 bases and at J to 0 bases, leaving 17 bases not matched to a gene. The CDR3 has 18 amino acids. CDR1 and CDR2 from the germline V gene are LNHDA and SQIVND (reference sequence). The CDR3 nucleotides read TGTGCCAGCCGGCGAGGGACAGCTATTTTCGATAGCAATCAGCCCCAGCATTTT. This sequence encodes CASRRGTAIFDSNQPQHF. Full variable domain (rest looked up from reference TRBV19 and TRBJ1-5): DGGITQSPKYLFRKEGQNVTLSCEQNLNHDAMYWYRQDPGQGLRLIYYSQIVNDFQKGDIAEGYSVSREKKESFPLTVTSAQKNPTAFYLCASRRGTAIFDSNQPQHFGDGTRLSIL.

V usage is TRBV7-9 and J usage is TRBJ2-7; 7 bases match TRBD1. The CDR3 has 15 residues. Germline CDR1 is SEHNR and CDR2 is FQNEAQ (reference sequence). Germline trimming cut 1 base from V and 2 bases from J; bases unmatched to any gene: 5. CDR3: CASSLGQGTTYEQYF. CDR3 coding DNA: TGTGCCAGCAGCTTAGGACAGGGTACGACCTACGAGCAGTACTTC.

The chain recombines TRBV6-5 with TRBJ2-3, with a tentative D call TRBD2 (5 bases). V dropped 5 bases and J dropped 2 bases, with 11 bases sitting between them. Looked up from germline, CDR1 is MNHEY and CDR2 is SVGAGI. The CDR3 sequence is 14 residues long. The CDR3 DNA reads TGTGCCAGCAGTGCCGGACTTTCCACAGATACGCAGTATTTT. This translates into CASSAGLSTDTQYF.

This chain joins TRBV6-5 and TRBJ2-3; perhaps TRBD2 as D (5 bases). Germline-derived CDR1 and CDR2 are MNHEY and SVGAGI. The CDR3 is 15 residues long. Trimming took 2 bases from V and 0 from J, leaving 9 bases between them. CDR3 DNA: TGTGCCAGCAGTTACGGAGCGGCTAGCACAGATACGCAGTATTTT. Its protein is CASSYGAASTDTQYF.

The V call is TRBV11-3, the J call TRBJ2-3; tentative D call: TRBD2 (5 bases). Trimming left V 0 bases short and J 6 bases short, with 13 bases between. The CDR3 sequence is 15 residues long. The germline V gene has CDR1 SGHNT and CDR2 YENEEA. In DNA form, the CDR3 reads TGTGCCAGCAGCTTAGACGGAGGAAAGTTGGATACGCAGTATTTT. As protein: CASSLDGGKLDTQYF.

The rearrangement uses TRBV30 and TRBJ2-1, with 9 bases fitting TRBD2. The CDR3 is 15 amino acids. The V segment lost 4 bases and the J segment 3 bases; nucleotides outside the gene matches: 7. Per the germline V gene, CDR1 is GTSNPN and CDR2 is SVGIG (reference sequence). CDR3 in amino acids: CAWNGGRAFYNEQFF. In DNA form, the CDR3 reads TGTGCCTGGAATGGCGGGAGGGCTTTCTACAATGAGCAGTTCTTC.